These 30 T cell receptor beta chains were sequenced from one sample in a study of shared clonotypes between healthy human individuals. The naive CD8 population came from CD45RO-negative cells selected for CCR7, without terminally differentiated effector memory CD45RA+ cells. Clones were sequenced by immunoSEQ multiplex PCR, and TCRdb holds only the in-frame ones, with some missing. Of about 2.2 million clones listed, 80% to 95% are singletons. Material for sequencing was naive CD8+ T cells from PBMCs. Receptors were obtained from a young man in good health. Some clones in this sample may be carry-over from other donors' samples.

With regard to this clone: Other DNA variants within this sample encode the same CDR3. The chain uses TRBV6-5 and TRBJ1-5; TRBD1 is a possible D gene (6 bases). With 6 bases removed from V and 4 bases from J, the gap between germline ends came to 10 bases. Germline lookup yields CDR1 MNHEY and CDR2 SVGAGI. The CDR3 covers 13 residues. The CDR3 region is CASSPGENQPQHF. The CDR3, as DNA: TGTGCCAGCAGCCCAGGGGAGAATCAGCCCCAGCATTTT.

The V call is TRBV15, the J call TRBJ2-2; no clear D. The CDR3 runs 16 residues. The V end lost 3 bases, the J end lost 0 bases, and 11 bases lay between the germline ends. Germline loops: CDR1 LNHNV, CDR2 YYDKDF (reference sequence). The CDR3 reads CATSSGQAANTGELFF. CDR3 DNA sequence: TGTGCCACCAGCAGCGGGCAGGCAGCGAACACCGGGGAGCTGTTTTTT.

On this clone: Mismatch with germline at one junction end may stem from a read error. In DNA, the CDR3 is TGCGCCAGCAGGAATATAGAGATCCAGTACTTC. It translates to CASRNIEIQYF. The chain joins TRBV10-2 to TRBJ2-5; D call uncertain. Per germline, CDR1 WSHSY and CDR2 SAAADI. The CDR3 is 11 residues long.

A word on this clone: This same CDR3 is encoded by further DNA sequences in the sample. This chain links TRBV19 with TRBJ2-7, with 9 positions matching TRBD1. The CDR3 spans 12 residues. Per the germline V gene, CDR1 is LNHDA and CDR2 is SQIVND (reference sequence). J lost 4 bases, V lost 5 bases, and 0 bases had no gene match. CDR3 nucleotides: TGTGCCAGTAGTGACAGGGGGTACGAGCAGTACTTC. Residues: CASSDRGYEQYF.

This chain uses TRBV5-4 with TRBJ2-3, with D perhaps TRBD2 (5 bases). The CDR3 runs to 16 residues. V dropped 3 bases and J dropped 1 base, with 15 bases sitting between them. The germline gives CDR1 SGHNT, CDR2 YYREEE (reference sequence). Here the CDR3 DNA reads TGTGCCAGCAGCTGGATAGCCGGAGGCGGCACAGATACGCAGTATTTT. This encodes CASSWIAGGGTDTQYF.

This chain uses TRBV7-3 with TRBJ2-2; 7 nucleotides align to TRBD2. The CDR3 length is 15 residues. The V segment lost 0 bases and the J segment 7 bases; nucleotides outside the gene matches: 5. Looked up from germline, CDR1 is SGHTA and CDR2 is FQGTGA. For the CDR3, the DNA is TGTGCCAGCAGCTTAACACGGAGGGAGGGCGGGGAGCTGTTTTTT. This translates into CASSLTRREGGELFF.

V usage is TRBV9 and J usage is TRBJ1-5; the D is unclear. The germline V and J ends were trimmed by 0 bases and 0 bases, with 7 bases remaining between them. Germline values: CDR1 SGDLS, CDR2 YYNGEE. The CDR3 consists of 15 residues. Here the CDR3 reads CASSVGTSSNQPQHF. DNA of the CDR3: TGTGCCAGCAGCGTAGGGACGAGTAGCAATCAGCCCCAGCATTTT.

The chain has TRBV4-3 and TRBJ2-2, with 7 bases identical to TRBD1. Germline V gives CDR1 LGHNA, CDR2 YSLEER. V was clipped by 6 bases and J by 6 bases; unmatched bases: 19. CDR3 size: 18 residues. The CDR3 sequence is CASSQSRSSTGRSGELFF. The CDR3 nucleotides are TGCGCCAGCAGTCAATCCCGATCGTCGACAGGGCGGTCCGGGGAGCTGTTTTTT.

The chain has TRBV7-3 and TRBJ2-2; 8 bases align to TRBD2. Trimming cost V 5 bases and J 0 bases; bases outside gene matches: 5. The CDR3 sequence is 16 residues long. Germline loops: CDR1 SGHTA, CDR2 FQGTGA. The CDR3: CASSPSGWANTGELFF. The CDR3 DNA sequence: TGTGCCAGCAGCCCTAGCGGGTGGGCGAACACCGGGGAGCTGTTTTTT. The variable domain in full, completed from reference TRBV7-3 and TRBJ2-2, reads GAGVSQTPSNKVTEKGKYVELRCDPISGHTALYWYRQSLGQGPEFLIYFQGTGAADDSGLPNDRFFAVRPEGSVSTLKIQRTERGDSAVYLCASSPSGWANTGELFFGEGSRLTVL.

This clone was seen only once. The genes are TRBV6-1 and TRBJ1-2; 7 bases align to TRBD1. From germline, CDR1 is MNHNS and CDR2 SASEGT. This CDR3 region has 16 residues. V lost 0 bases to trimming and J lost 7 bases; unmatched junction nucleotides: 11. CDR3 protein: CASSEALSQGISGYTF. The CDR3 DNA reads TGTGCCAGCAGTGAAGCGCTCTCACAGGGGATCTCTGGCTACACCTTC.

A word on this clone: Distinct nucleotide sequences in the sample also encode this CDR3. The chain couples TRBV5-4 to TRBJ2-1, with 8 bases lining up with TRBD2. CDR3 length: 15 residues. Germline V gives CDR1 SGHNT, CDR2 YYREEE (reference sequence). Trimming at V came to 0 bases and at J to 4 bases, leaving 3 bases not matched to a gene. The CDR3 sequence: CASSLGTSGYNEQFF. The CDR3, as DNA: TGTGCCAGCAGCTTGGGAACTAGCGGATACAATGAGCAGTTCTTC.

The V and J genes are TRBV28 and TRBJ2-6, with a weak D call TRBD2 (6 bases). V dropped 6 bases and J dropped 0 bases, with 15 bases sitting between them. CDR1 and CDR2 from the germline V gene are MDHEN and SYDVKM. The CDR3 is 17 amino acids. CDR3 region: CASSAPGELSGANVLTF. The CDR3 DNA is TGTGCCAGCAGCGCCCCGGGAGAGCTCTCTGGGGCCAACGTCCTGACTTTC. Supplemented by reference TRBV28 and TRBJ2-6, the full variable domain reads DVKVTQSSRYLVKRTGEKVFLECVQDMDHENMFWYRQDPGLGLRLIYFSYDVKMKEKGDIPEGYSVSREKKERFSLILESASTNQTSMYLCASSAPGELSGANVLTFGAGSRLTVL.

J is TRBJ2-7 and V is TRBV11-2; D not resolved. This CDR3 is built from 10 residues. CDR1 is SGHAT and CDR2 is FQNNGV in the germline V gene. V lost 8 bases, J lost 3 bases, and 5 bases lay in between. CDR3 region: CASGHYEQYF. In DNA form, the CDR3 reads TGTGCCAGCGGCCACTACGAGCAGTACTTC.

The chain links TRBV27 to TRBJ2-1; the D gene is possibly TRBD2 (6 bases). V lost 6 bases and J 9 bases, leaving 18 bases between the germline ends. Germline CDR1 is MNHEY and CDR2 is SMNVEV (reference sequence). The CDR3 is 14 amino acids. The CDR3 protein is CASSNYIGSGEQFF. DNA of the CDR3: TGTGCCAGCAGCAATTATATCGGGAGCGGTGAGCAGTTCTTC.

This clone showed up just once. The sample holds other DNA sequences that translate to the same CDR3. The chain carries TRBV27 and TRBJ1-1; TRBD1 matches 9 bases. J lost 5 bases, V lost 8 bases, and 9 bases had no gene match. This CDR3 contains 14 residues. Germline V gives CDR1 MNHEY, CDR2 SMNVEV (reference sequence). CDR3 nucleotides: TGTGCCAGCTCTCCGACAGGGGGAGATACTGAAGCTTTCTTT. Amino acids: CASSPTGGDTEAFF.

This chain connects TRBV7-6 to TRBJ2-7, with a possible D match to TRBD1 (6 bases). CDR3 length equals 17 residues. Germline assignment: CDR1 SGHVS and CDR2 FNYEAQ. The germline V and J ends were trimmed by 3 bases and 3 bases, with 21 bases remaining between them. This chain's CDR3 is CASSFETVQGGNYEQYF. The DNA for the CDR3 is TGTGCCAGCAGCTTCGAGACAGTACAAGGGGGTAACTACGAGCAGTACTTC.

Note on this clone: This same CDR3 is encoded by further DNA sequences in the sample. The rearrangement uses TRBV5-4 and TRBJ1-1; D not certain. V gave up 2 bases and J gave up 2 bases, with 10 bases separating them. Germline V lookup: CDR1 SGHNT, CDR2 YYREEE (reference sequence). The CDR3 has 14 residues. CDR3 nucleotide sequence: TGTGCCAGCAGCTTACGCGGGCGCAACACTGAAGCTTTCTTT. Its translation: CASSLRGRNTEAFF.

As concerns this clone: Different DNA sequences within this sample yield the same CDR3. The gene calls are TRBV7-9 and TRBJ1-2; 9 bases agree with TRBD1. CDR1 SEHNR and CDR2 FQNEAQ come from the germline V gene (reference sequence). The CDR3 has 13 residues. Trimming at V came to 4 bases and at J to 4 bases, leaving 1 base not matched to a gene. The CDR3 sequence: CASSSTGGYGYTF. In DNA form, the CDR3 reads TGTGCCAGCAGCTCGACAGGGGGCTATGGCTACACCTTC.

The chain is built from TRBV27 and TRBJ2-2; tentatively, D is TRBD1 (6 bases). CDR1 is MNHEY and CDR2 is SMNVEV in the germline V gene (reference sequence). V shed 4 bases and J shed 5 bases, with 14 bases lying between them. This CDR3 region has 15 residues. CDR3 in amino acids: CASSSGTPSTGELFF. CDR3 in DNA: TGTGCCAGCAGTTCCGGGACACCGTCAACCGGGGAGCTGTTTTTT.

This sequence joins TRBV7-8 and TRBJ2-3; D uncertain. Trimming removed 1 base from V and 3 bases from J, with 17 bases in between. The CDR3 spans 17 residues. CDR1 and CDR2 from the germline V gene are SGHVS and FQNEAQ. The CDR3 DNA reads as TGTGCCAGCAGCTTAGTGGTGGCTAGTTATATTACAGATACGCAGTATTTT. The encoded protein is CASSLVVASYITDTQYF.

This chain joins TRBV6-9 and TRBJ1-2; 8 bases are shared with TRBD1. Germline assignment: CDR1 MNHGY and CDR2 SVAAGI. Germline trimming cut 6 bases from V and 6 bases from J; bases unmatched to any gene: 6. CDR3 length: 13 residues. CDR3 amino acids: CASRIDRGNGYTF. CDR3 bases: TGTGCCAGCAGGATAGACAGGGGAAATGGCTACACCTTC.

The V gene is TRBV5-4, the J gene TRBJ2-5, with 7 positions matching TRBD1. V was clipped by 2 bases and J by 3 bases; unmatched bases: 7. Germline CDR1 SGHNT, CDR2 YYREEE (reference sequence). This CDR3 is 15 amino acids long. CDR3 sequence (DNA): TGTGCCAGCAGCTTACGACAGGGAGAAAAAGAGACCCAGTACTTC. Encoded protein: CASSLRQGEKETQYF.

This chain uses TRBV27 with TRBJ1-5, with a possible D match to TRBD1 (6 bases). Per germline, CDR1 MNHEY and CDR2 SMNVEV (reference sequence). This CDR3 region has 15 residues. The V gene lost 2 bases and the J gene lost 4 bases, with 12 bases spanning the gap. CDR3 in DNA: TGTGCCAGCAGTTTAATAACGGGGGCGAATCAGCCCCAGCATTTT. It yields the protein CASSLITGANQPQHF.

The rearrangement joins TRBV28 to TRBJ2-7; 7 bases match TRBD1. This CDR3 contains 15 residues. J gave up 0 bases and V 3 bases, and 5 bases lay outside the gene matches. Germline CDR1 is MDHEN and CDR2 is SYDVKM. The CDR3, as DNA: TGTGCCAGCAGTTTCAGGGACAGTGACTCCTACGAGCAGTACTTC. Encoded protein: CASSFRDSDSYEQYF.

The chain has TRBV27 and TRBJ1-5; D ambiguous. CDR3 length: 16 residues. The germline CDR1 and CDR2 sequences are MNHEY and SMNVEV (reference sequence). The V end was cut by 5 bases, the J end by 1 base, with 15 bases between. CDR3: CASSALGKASNQPQHF. The CDR3 DNA reads as TGTGCCAGCAGTGCACTCGGAAAGGCGAGCAATCAGCCCCAGCATTTT.

This chain connects TRBV27 to TRBJ1-1; 12 bases are shared with TRBD1. The germline V gene has CDR1 MNHEY and CDR2 SMNVEV (reference sequence). V was pared by 0 bases and J by 1 base, with 6 bases of the junction left unmatched. This CDR3 is 18 amino acids long. For the CDR3, the DNA is TGTGCCAGCAGTTTATCGGCGGGACAGGGGGCCTGGAACACTGAAGCTTTCTTT. This translates into CASSLSAGQGAWNTEAFF.

J is TRBJ2-5 and V is TRBV6-5; D perhaps matches TRBD2 (6 bases). CDR1 is MNHEY and CDR2 is SVGAGI in the germline V gene. The CDR3 is 14 amino acids. Trimming took off 7 bases at V and 5 bases at J, with 17 bases between the two ends. CDR3 DNA sequence: TGTGCCAGCACCCCTTCCGGGGGTATGGAGACCCAGTACTTC. It codes for CASTPSGGMETQYF.

This chain joins TRBV5-1 and TRBJ2-2; D gene ambiguous. Per germline, CDR1 SGHRS and CDR2 YFSETQ. V shed 2 bases and J shed 1 base, with 9 bases lying between them. The CDR3 sequence is 15 residues long. The CDR3 DNA reads TGCGCCAGCAGCTTCTCCGGTGAGAACACCGGGGAGCTGTTTTTT. It is translated as CASSFSGENTGELFF.

The rearrangement uses TRBV9 and TRBJ2-3; D may be TRBD2 (5 bases). This CDR3 has 12 amino acids. V was pared by 4 bases and J by 6 bases, with 9 bases between. Germline CDR1 is SGDLS and CDR2 is YYNGEE. This CDR3 is CASSTRRDTQYF. In nucleotides, the CDR3 is TGTGCCAGCAGCACGCGGAGGGATACGCAGTATTTT.

The chain is built from TRBV6-5 and TRBJ2-2; 7 positions agree with TRBD1. Losses at the gene ends were 2 bases for V and 5 bases for J; bases not matched to a gene: 2. CDR3 length equals 14 residues. CDR1 MNHEY and CDR2 SVGAGI come from the germline V gene. CDR3 sequence (DNA): TGTGCCAGCAGTTACAGGGGGCATACCGGGGAGCTGTTTTTT. Amino acids: CASSYRGHTGELFF.